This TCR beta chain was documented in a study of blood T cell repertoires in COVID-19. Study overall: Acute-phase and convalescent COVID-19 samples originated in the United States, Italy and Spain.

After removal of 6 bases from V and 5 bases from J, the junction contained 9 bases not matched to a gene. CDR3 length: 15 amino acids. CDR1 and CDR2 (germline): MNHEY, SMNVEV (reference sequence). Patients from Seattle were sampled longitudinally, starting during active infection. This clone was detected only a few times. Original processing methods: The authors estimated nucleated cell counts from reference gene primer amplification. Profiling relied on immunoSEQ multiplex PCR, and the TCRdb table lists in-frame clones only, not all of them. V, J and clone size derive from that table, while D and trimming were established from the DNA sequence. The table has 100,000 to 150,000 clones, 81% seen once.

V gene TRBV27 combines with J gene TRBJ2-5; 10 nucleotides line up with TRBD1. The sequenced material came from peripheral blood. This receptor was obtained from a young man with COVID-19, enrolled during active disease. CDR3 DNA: TGTGCCAGCAGCCGTGGACAGGGGGTTTTGGAGACCCAGTACTTC. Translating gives CASSRGQGVLETQYF.